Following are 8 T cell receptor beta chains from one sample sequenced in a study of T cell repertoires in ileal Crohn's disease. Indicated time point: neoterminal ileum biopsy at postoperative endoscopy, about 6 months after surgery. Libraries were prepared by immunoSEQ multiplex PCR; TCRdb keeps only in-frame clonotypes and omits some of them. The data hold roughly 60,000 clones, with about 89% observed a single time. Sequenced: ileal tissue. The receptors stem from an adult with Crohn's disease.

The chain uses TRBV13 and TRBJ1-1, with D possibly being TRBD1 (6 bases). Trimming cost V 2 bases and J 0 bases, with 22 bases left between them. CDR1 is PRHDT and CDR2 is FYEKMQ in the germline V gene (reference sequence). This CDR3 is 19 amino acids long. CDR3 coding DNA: TGTGCCAGCAGCTTAACGGGAGGGACTTTGAGGACAGTGAACACTGAAGCTTTCTTT. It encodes CASSLTGGTLRTVNTEAFF.

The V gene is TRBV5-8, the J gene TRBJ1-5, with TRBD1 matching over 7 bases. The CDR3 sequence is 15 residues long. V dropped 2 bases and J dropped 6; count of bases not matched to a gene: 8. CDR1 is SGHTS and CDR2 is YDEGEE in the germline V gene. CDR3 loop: CASSFVKSGGQPQHF. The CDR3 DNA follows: TGTGCCAGCAGCTTCGTTAAATCAGGGGGTCAGCCCCAGCATTTT.

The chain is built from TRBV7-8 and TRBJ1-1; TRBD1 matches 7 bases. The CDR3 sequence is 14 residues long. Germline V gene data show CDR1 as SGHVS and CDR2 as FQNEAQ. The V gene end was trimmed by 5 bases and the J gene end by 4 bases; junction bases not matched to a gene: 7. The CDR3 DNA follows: TGTGCCAGCAGCGCCAGGACAGGCAGCACTGAAGCTTTCTTT. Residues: CASSARTGSTEAFF. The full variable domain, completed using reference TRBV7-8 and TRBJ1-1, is GAGVSQSPRYKVAKRGQDVALRCDPISGHVSLFWYQQALGQGPEFLTYFQNEAQLDKSGLPSDRFFAERPEGSVSTLKIQRTQQEDSAVYLCASSARTGSTEAFFGQGTRLTVV.

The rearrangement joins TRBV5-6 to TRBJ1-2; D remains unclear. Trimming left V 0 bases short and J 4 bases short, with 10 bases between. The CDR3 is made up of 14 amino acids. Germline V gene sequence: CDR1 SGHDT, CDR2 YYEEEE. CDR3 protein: CASSLGLGSYGYTF. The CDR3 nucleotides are TGTGCCAGCAGCTTGGGATTGGGCTCCTATGGCTACACCTTC. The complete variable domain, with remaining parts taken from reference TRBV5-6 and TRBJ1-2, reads DAGVTQSPTHLIKTRGQQVTLRCSPKSGHDTVSWYQQALGQGPQFIFQYYEEEERQRGNFPDRFSGHQFPNYSSELNVNALLLGDSALYLCASSLGLGSYGYTFGSGTRLTVV.

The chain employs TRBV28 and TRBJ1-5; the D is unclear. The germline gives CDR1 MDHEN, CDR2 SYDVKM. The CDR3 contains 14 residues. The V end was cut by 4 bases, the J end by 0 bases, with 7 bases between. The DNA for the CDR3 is TGTGCCAGCAGTTACAGATATAGCAATCAGCCCCAGCATTTT. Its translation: CASSYRYSNQPQHF.

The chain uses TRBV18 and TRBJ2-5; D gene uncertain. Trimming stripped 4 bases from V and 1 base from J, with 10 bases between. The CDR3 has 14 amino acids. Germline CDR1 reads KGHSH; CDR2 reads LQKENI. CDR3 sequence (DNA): TGTGCCAGCTCACTGGGCCCTACCCAAGAGACCCAGTACTTC. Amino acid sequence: CASSLGPTQETQYF.

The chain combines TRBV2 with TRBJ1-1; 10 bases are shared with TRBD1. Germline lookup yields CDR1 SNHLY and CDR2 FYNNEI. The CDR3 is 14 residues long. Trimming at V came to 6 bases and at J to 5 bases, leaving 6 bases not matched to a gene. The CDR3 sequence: CASRVDRGQTEAFF. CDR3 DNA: TGTGCCAGCAGGGTTGACAGGGGGCAAACTGAAGCTTTCTTT.

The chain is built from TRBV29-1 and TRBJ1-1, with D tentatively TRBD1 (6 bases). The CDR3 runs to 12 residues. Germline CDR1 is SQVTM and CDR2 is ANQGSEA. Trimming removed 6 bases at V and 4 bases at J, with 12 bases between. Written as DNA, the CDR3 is TGCAGCGTGGGGGCAGCCATCACTGAAGCTTTCTTT. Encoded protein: CSVGAAITEAFF.